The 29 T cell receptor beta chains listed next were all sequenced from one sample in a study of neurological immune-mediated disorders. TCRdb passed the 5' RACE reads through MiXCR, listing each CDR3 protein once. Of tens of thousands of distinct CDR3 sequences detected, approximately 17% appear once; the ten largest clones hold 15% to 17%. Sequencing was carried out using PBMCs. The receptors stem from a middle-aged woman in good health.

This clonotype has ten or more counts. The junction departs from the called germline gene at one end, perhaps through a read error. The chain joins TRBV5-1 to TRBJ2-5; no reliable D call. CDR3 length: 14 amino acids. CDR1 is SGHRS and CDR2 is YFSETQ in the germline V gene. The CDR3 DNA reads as TGCGCCAGCACCTTGGACCCCCCTCCGGGGACCCAGTACTTC. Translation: CASTLDPPPGTQYF.

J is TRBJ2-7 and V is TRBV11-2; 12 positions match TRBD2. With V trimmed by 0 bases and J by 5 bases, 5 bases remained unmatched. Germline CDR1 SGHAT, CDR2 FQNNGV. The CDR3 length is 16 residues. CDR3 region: CASSLDLAGGLDEQYF. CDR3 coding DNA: TGTGCCAGCAGCTTAGATCTAGCGGGGGGGCTAGACGAGCAGTACTTC.

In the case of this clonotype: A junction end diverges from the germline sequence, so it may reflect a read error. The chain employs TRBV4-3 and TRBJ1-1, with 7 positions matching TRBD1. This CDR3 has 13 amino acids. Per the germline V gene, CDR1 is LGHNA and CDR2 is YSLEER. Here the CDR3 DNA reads TGCGCCGGGGGGGACAGCTTGAACACTGAAGATTTATTT. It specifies CAGGDSLNTEDLF.

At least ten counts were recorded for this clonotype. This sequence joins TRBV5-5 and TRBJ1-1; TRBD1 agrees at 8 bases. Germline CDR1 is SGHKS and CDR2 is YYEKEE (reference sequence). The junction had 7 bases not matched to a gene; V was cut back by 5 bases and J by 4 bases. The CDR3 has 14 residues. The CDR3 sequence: CASRPDRGGTEAFF. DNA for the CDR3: TGTGCCAGCAGACCCGACAGGGGCGGCACTGAAGCTTTCTTT.

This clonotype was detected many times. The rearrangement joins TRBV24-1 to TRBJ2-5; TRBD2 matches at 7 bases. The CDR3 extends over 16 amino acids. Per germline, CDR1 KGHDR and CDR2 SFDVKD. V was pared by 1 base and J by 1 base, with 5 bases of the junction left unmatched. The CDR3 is CATSDFSSGGQETQYF. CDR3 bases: TGTGCCACCAGTGATTTTTCTAGCGGAGGCCAAGAGACCCAGTACTTC.

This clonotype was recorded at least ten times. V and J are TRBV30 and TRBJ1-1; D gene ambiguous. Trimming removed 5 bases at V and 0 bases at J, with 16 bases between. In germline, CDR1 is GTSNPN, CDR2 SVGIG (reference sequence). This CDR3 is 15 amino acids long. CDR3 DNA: TGTGCCTGGCTTACCCCGGGAGGGATGAACACTGAAGCTTTCTTT. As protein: CAWLTPGGMNTEAFF.

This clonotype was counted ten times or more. The CDR3 sequence: CASNRVTTGTGNTIYF. The CDR3 DNA sequence: TGTGCCAGCAATCGAGTAACTACAGGGACTGGAAACACCATATATTTT. The chain joins TRBV6-1 to TRBJ1-3; perhaps TRBD1 as D (6 bases). The CDR3 is 16 amino acids. The germline V and J ends were trimmed by 7 bases and 2 bases, with 18 bases remaining between them. CDR1 MNHNS and CDR2 SASEGT come from the germline V gene.

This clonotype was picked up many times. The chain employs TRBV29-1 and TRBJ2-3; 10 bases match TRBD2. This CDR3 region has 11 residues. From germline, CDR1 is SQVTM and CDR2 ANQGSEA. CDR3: CTGTSEDTQYF. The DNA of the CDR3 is TGCACCGGGACTAGCGAAGATACGCAGTATTTT.

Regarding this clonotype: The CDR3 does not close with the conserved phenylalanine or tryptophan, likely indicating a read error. For the CDR3, the DNA is TGCACCAATTGGGGGGAGGCTGGCCCTGAAGCTTTCTGT. It translates to CTNWGEAGPEAFC. The chain links TRBV4-3 to TRBJ1-1; D may be TRBD1 (5 bases). The germline gives CDR1 LGHNA, CDR2 YSLEER. The CDR3 runs to 13 residues.

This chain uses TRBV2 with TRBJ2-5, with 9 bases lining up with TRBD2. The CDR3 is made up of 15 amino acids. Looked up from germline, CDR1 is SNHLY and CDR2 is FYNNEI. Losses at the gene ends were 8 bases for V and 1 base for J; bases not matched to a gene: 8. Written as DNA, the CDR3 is TGTGCCAGCGCCGGACTAGCGCGAATCCAAGAGACCCAGTACTTC. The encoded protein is CASAGLARIQETQYF.

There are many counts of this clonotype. CDR3 sequence reads: CASSQVRALTDTQYF. CDR3 in DNA: TGTGCCAGCAGCCAAGTCCGGGCTCTCACAGATACGCAGTATTTT. The chain carries TRBV3-1 and TRBJ2-3; D remains unclear. V was shortened by 1 base and J by 2 bases, with 10 bases between the two germline ends. Germline V gene sequence: CDR1 LGHDT, CDR2 YNNKEL (reference sequence). The CDR3 has 15 residues.

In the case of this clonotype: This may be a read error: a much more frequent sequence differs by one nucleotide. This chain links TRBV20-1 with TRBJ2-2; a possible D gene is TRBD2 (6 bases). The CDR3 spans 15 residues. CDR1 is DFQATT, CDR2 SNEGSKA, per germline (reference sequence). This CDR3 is CSARSGGANTWELFF. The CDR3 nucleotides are TGCAGTGCTAGATCCGGGGGAGCGAACACCTGGGAGCTGTTTTTT.

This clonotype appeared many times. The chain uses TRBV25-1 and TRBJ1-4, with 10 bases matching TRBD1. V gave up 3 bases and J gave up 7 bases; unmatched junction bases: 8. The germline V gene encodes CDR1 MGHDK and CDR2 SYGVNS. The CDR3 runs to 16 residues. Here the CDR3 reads CASSELRQGAGEKLFF. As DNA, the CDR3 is TGTGCCAGCAGTGAGCTCCGACAGGGGGCGGGTGAAAAACTGTTTTTT.

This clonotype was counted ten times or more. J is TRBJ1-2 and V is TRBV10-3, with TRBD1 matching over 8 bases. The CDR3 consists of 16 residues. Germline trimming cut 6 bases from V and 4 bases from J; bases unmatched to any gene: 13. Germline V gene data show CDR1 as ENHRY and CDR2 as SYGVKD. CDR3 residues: CAISESDRDPIYGYTF. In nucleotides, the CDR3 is TGTGCCATCAGCGAATCGGACAGGGACCCCATCTATGGCTACACCTTC.

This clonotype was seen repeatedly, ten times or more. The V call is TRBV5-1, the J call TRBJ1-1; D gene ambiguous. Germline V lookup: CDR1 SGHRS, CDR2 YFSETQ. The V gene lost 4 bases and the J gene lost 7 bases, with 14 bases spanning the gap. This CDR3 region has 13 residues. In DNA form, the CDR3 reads TGCGCCAGCAGCCCTATGATACTCAATGAAGCTTTCTTT. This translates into CASSPMILNEAFF.

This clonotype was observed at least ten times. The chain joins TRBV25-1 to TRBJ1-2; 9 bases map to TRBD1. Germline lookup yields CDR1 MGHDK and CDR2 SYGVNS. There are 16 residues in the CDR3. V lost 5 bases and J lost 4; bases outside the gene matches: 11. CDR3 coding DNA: TGTGCCAGCAGTTCCCCCGGGACAGGGACCTTCTATGGCTACACCTTC. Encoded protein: CASSSPGTGTFYGYTF.

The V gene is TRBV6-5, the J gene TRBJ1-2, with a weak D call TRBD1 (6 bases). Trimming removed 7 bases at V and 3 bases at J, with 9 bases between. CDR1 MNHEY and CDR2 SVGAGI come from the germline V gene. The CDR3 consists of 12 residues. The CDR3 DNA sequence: TGTGCCAGCAAGGGACAAGACTATGGCTACACCTTC. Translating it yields CASKGQDYGYTF.

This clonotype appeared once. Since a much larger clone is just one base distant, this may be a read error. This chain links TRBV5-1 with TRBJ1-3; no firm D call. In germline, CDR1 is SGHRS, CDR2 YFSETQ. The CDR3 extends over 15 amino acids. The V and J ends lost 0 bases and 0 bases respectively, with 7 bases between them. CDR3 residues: CASSLDSYSGNTIYF. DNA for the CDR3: TGCGCCAGCAGCTTGGACAGCTACTCTGGAAACACCATATATTTT. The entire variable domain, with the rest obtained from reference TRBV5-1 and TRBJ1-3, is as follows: KAGVTQTPRYLIKTRGQQVTLSCSPISGHRSVSWYQQTPGQGLQFLFEYFSETQRNKGNFPGRFSGRQFSNSRSEMNVSTLELGDSALYLCASSLDSYSGNTIYFGEGSWLTVV.

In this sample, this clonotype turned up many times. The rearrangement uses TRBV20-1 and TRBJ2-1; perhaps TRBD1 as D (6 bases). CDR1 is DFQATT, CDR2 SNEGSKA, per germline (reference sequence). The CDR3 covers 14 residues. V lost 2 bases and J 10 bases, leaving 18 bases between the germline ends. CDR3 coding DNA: TGCAGTGCTAGAAGCCCTTTCAGGGGCAGGGAGCAGTTCTTC. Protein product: CSARSPFRGREQFF.

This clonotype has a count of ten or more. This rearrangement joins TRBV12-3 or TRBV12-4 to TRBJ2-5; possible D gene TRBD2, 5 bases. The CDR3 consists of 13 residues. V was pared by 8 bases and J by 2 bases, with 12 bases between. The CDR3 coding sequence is TGTGCCAGCGGCTCGGGATGGCAAGAGACCCAGTACTTC. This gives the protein CASGSGWQETQYF.

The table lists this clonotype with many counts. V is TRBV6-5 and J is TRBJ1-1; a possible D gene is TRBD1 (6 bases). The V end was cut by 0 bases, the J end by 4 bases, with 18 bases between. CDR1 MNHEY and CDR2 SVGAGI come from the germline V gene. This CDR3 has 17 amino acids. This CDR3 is CASSYSYPVSGVTEAFF. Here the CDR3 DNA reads TGTGCCAGCAGTTACTCGTACCCGGTCTCAGGGGTCACTGAAGCTTTCTTT.

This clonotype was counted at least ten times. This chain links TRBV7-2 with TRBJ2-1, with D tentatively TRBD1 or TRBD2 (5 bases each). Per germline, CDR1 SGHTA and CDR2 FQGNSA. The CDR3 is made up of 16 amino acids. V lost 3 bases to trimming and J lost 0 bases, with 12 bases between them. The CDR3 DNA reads TGTGCCAGCAGCTTTGTGGGGGAAAGCTCCTACAATGAGCAGTTCTTC. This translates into CASSFVGESSYNEQFF.

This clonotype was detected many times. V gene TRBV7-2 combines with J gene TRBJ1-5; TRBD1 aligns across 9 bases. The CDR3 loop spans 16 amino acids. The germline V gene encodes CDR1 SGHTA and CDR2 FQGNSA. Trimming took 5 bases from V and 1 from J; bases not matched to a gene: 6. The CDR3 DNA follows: TGTGCCAGCAGCACACAGGGGGCATCGAGCAATCAGCCCCAGCATTTT. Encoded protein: CASSTQGASSNQPQHF.

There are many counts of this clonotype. The CDR3 reads CSARRGGGNTIYF. The CDR3 coding sequence is TGCAGTGCCCGAAGAGGGGGGGGAAACACCATATATTTT. The genes are TRBV20-1 and TRBJ1-3; TRBD1 might be the D (6 bases). Germline loops: CDR1 DFQATT, CDR2 SNEGSKA (reference sequence). The CDR3 has 13 residues. V shed 6 bases and J shed 4 bases, with 13 bases lying between them.

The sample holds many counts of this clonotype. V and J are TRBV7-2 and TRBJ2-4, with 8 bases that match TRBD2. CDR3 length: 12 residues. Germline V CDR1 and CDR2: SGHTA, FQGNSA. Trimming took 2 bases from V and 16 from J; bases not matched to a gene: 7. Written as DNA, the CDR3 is TGTGCCAGCAGCTTAATAGCGGGGTACGAATACTTC. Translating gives CASSLIAGYEYF.

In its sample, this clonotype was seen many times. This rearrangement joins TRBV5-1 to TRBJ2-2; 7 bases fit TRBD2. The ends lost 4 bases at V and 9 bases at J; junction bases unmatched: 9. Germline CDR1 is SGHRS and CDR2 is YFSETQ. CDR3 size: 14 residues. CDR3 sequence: CASSPSGGRRELFF. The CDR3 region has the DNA TGCGCCAGCAGCCCGTCGGGGGGACGAAGGGAGCTGTTTTTT. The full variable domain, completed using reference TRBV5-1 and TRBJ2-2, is KAGVTQTPRYLIKTRGQQVTLSCSPISGHRSVSWYQQTPGQGLQFLFEYFSETQRNKGNFPGRFSGRQFSNSRSEMNVSTLELGDSALYLCASSPSGGRRELFFGEGSRLTVL.

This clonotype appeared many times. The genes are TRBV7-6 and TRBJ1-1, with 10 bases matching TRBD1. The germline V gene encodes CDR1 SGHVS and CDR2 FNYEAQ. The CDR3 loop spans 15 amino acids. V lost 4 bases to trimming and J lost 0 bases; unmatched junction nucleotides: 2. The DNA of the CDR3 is TGTGCCAGCAGCTCAGGACAGGGGGTGAACACTGAAGCTTTCTTT. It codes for CASSSGQGVNTEAFF.

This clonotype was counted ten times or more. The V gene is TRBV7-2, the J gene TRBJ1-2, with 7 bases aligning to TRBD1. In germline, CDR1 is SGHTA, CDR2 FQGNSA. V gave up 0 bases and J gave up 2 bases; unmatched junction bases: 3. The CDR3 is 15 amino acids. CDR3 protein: CASSLAVGQNYGYTF. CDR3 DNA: TGTGCCAGCAGCTTAGCGGTGGGACAGAACTATGGCTACACCTTC.

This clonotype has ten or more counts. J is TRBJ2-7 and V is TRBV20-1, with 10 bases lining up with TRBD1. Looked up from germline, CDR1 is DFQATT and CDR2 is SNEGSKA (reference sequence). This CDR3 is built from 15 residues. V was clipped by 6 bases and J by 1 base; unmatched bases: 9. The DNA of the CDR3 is TGCAGTGCCGAAACTCCGGGACAGGGGTCCTACGAGCAGTACTTC. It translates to CSAETPGQGSYEQYF.